The next 17 T cell receptor beta chains were all read from a single sample in a study of sequential checkpoint blockade in melanoma. The data were produced by immunoSEQ multiplex PCR, yet TCRdb's version contains in-frame clones alone and is incomplete. There are roughly 18,000 clones in the sample; roughly 59% occur only once, and 17% lies in the top ten. Treatment described: randomized to nivolumab then ipilimumab (arm A) or the reverse (arm B). The starting material was CD8+ T cells sorted from blood (inferred from file names), obtained from a patient given nivolumab and ipilimumab in sequence. The receptors here all came from a human donor with melanoma.

The rearrangement links TRBV27 to TRBJ2-7, with TRBD2 identical over 8 bases. Germline CDR1 is MNHEY and CDR2 is SMNVEV (reference sequence). Unmatched junction bases numbered 6, after V lost 5 bases and J lost 3 bases. CDR3 length equals 14 residues. The CDR3 DNA reads TGTGCCAGCAGTCCCGGGACTAGTCACTACGAGCAGTACTTC. This encodes CASSPGTSHYEQYF.

The J gene is TRBJ2-4, the V gene TRBV27, with a possible D match to TRBD1 (5 bases). Trimming stripped 3 bases from V and 4 bases from J, with 7 bases between. Germline values: CDR1 MNHEY, CDR2 SMNVEV (reference sequence). The CDR3 sequence is 13 residues long. The CDR3 sequence: CASSLGQKNIQYF. The CDR3 DNA follows: TGTGCCAGCAGTTTGGGGCAGAAAAACATTCAGTACTTC.

The table lists this clone with a count of one. The genes are TRBV11-2 and TRBJ2-3; TRBD2 matches 8 bases. The CDR3 totals 15 residues. Germline V gene sequence: CDR1 SGHAT, CDR2 FQNNGV. V lost 3 bases, J lost 2 bases, and 4 bases stayed unmatched. CDR3 coding DNA: TGTGCCAGCAGCTTTAGCGGGGCCTCCACAGATACGCAGTATTTT. Its translation is CASSFSGASTDTQYF.

V and J are TRBV2 and TRBJ2-1; TRBD2 agrees at 7 bases. CDR1 and CDR2 from the germline V gene are SNHLY and FYNNEI. V was clipped by 6 bases and J by 2 bases; unmatched bases: 7. The length of the CDR3 is 15 residues. The CDR3: CASRASSGAYNEQFF. As DNA, the CDR3 is TGTGCCAGCAGGGCCTCTAGCGGCGCCTACAATGAGCAGTTCTTC.

The chain employs TRBV6-5 and TRBJ1-4, with 7 positions matching TRBD1. The J segment lost 7 bases and the V segment lost 8 bases, leaving 7 bases of the junction unmatched. Germline-derived CDR1 and CDR2 are MNHEY and SVGAGI. The CDR3 is 13 amino acids. In DNA, the CDR3 is TGTGCCAGCGGTAGGCAGGGGGGTGAAAAACTGTTTTTT. Protein: CASGRQGGEKLFF.

The chain is built from TRBV16 and TRBJ2-7; no firm D call. Germline V CDR1 and CDR2: KGHSY, FQNENV. Trimming removed 0 bases from V and 6 bases from J, with 9 bases in between. This CDR3 has 13 amino acids. CDR3 sequence reads: CASSQSALREQYF. CDR3 nucleotides: TGTGCCAGCAGCCAATCGGCCCTCCGCGAGCAGTACTTC. The full variable domain, in which reference TRBV16 and TRBJ2-7 provide the parts outside the CDR3, is GEEVAQTPKHLVRGEGQKAKLYCAPIKGHSYVFWYQQVLKNEFKFLISFQNENVFDETGMPKERFSAKCLPNSPCSLEIQATKLEDSAVYFCASSQSALREQYFGPGTRLTVT.

This clone is medium-sized. The chain joins TRBV6-4 to TRBJ2-7; 10 bases match TRBD2. The CDR3 loop spans 16 amino acids. Trimming removed 2 bases from V and 4 bases from J; junction bases left unmatched: 8. Germline assignment: CDR1 MRHNA and CDR2 SNTAGT. CDR3 sequence reads: CASSDEGLATRYEQYF. The CDR3 DNA reads TGTGCCAGCAGTGACGAGGGACTAGCGACTCGATACGAGCAGTACTTC.

The rearrangement uses TRBV7-6 and TRBJ1-1; no definite D call. The V and J ends lost 6 bases and 4 bases respectively, with 6 bases between them. The CDR3 has 11 amino acids. From germline, CDR1 is SGHVS and CDR2 FNYEAQ. The CDR3 bases are TGTGCCAGCAGTGCGGGCACTGAAGCTTTCTTT. Residues: CASSAGTEAFF.

The rearrangement joins TRBV27 to TRBJ2-3; 8 nucleotides agree with TRBD2. The germline CDR1 and CDR2 sequences are MNHEY and SMNVEV (reference sequence). The V gene end was trimmed by 1 base and the J gene end by 0 bases; junction bases not matched to a gene: 3. There are 16 residues in the CDR3. CDR3 region: CASSLWTSRSTDTQYF. As DNA, the CDR3 is TGTGCCAGCAGTTTATGGACTAGCAGAAGCACAGATACGCAGTATTTT.

This sequence joins TRBV4-2 and TRBJ1-2; no clear D. V was trimmed by 3 bases and J by 4 bases, leaving 15 bases between them. The CDR3 sequence is 15 residues long. Germline V lookup: CDR1 LGHNA, CDR2 YNFKEQ. The CDR3 protein is CASSHQKGGLYGYTF. The DNA of the CDR3 is TGTGCCAGCAGCCATCAAAAAGGAGGGCTCTATGGCTACACCTTC.

The chain has TRBV9 and TRBJ2-7; TRBD1 is a possible D gene (5 bases). With 3 bases removed from V and 3 bases from J, the gap between germline ends came to 13 bases. The CDR3 sequence is 14 residues long. Germline V gene lookup returns CDR1 SGDLS and CDR2 YYNGEE. CDR3 loop: CASSAAGSGYEQYF. In nucleotides, the CDR3 is TGTGCCAGCAGCGCCGCAGGGTCCGGCTACGAGCAGTACTTC.

This chain uses TRBV5-1 with TRBJ1-1, with a tentative D call TRBD1 (6 bases). CDR3 length: 13 amino acids. The ends were cut back, 9 bases at V and 2 bases at J, with 14 bases in the middle. Germline values: CDR1 SGHRS, CDR2 YFSETQ. DNA of the CDR3: TGCGCCACCAGACAGGAGACAAACACTGAAGCTTTCTTT. Amino acids: CATRQETNTEAFF.

This chain joins TRBV5-4 and TRBJ2-5; 12 nucleotides match TRBD2. Germline V gene sequence: CDR1 SGHNT, CDR2 YYREEE (reference sequence). V lost 4 bases to trimming and J lost 4 bases; unmatched junction nucleotides: 5. This CDR3 has 15 residues. The CDR3 sequence is CASSLGLAGLETQYF. The CDR3, as DNA: TGTGCCAGCAGCCTAGGACTAGCGGGATTAGAGACCCAGTACTTC.

The rearrangement links TRBV5-6 to TRBJ2-5; 9 bases align to TRBD2. V lost 3 bases, J lost 5 bases, and 14 bases stayed unmatched. This CDR3 contains 17 residues. CDR1 and CDR2 (germline): SGHDT, YYEEEE. The CDR3 loop is CASSWGHIAGASETQYF. The CDR3 coding sequence is TGTGCCAGCAGCTGGGGACATATAGCGGGAGCGTCGGAGACCCAGTACTTC.

V is TRBV6-6 and J is TRBJ1-2; 7 bases align to TRBD1. CDR1 MNHNY and CDR2 SVGAGI come from the germline V gene (reference sequence). Trimming removed 4 bases from V and 6 bases from J; junction bases left unmatched: 8. The CDR3 extends over 14 amino acids. The CDR3 protein is CASSFADRENGYTF. The CDR3 DNA reads TGTGCCAGCAGTTTCGCCGACAGGGAGAATGGCTACACCTTC.

V and J are TRBV7-3 and TRBJ1-2, with a possible D match to TRBD1 (6 bases). The ends were cut back, 0 bases at V and 1 base at J, with 9 bases in the middle. The CDR3 extends over 15 amino acids. Germline V gene lookup returns CDR1 SGHTA and CDR2 FQGTGA. CDR3 region: CASSLTPQGNYGYTF. The CDR3 DNA sequence: TGTGCCAGCAGCTTAACACCACAGGGTAACTATGGCTACACCTTC.

J is TRBJ2-1 and V is TRBV11-2; the D gene is possibly TRBD1 (5 bases). The germline V gene encodes CDR1 SGHAT and CDR2 FQNNGV. The CDR3 loop spans 16 amino acids. Trimming shortened V by 5 bases and J by 0 bases, and 14 bases separated the two germline ends. The CDR3 sequence is CASSPLDRFSYNEQFF. The DNA of the CDR3 is TGTGCCAGCAGCCCCCTAGACAGATTCTCCTACAATGAGCAGTTCTTC.